These 32 T cell receptor beta chains share one sample of origin, sequenced in a study of regulatory T cells in long-lasting Graves disease. In building TCR beta libraries, iRepertoire HTBI primers were used together with Arm-PCR of CDR3 regions. Using its own MiXCR run on the multiplex PCR reads, TCRdb lists one record per CDR3 protein. The sample has some 410,000 distinct CDR3 sequences, about a sixth seen once; the top ten hold about 10%. The time point here: newly diagnosed GD, antithyroid drugs for less than 3 months. PBMC RNA was the source of the TCR library. The same specimen was also included in a second study, on T cells in Graves' hyperthyroidism and ophthalmopathy.

The material sequenced was peripheral blood mononuclear cells (PBMCs), taken at new diagnosis, from a patient treated with antithyroid drugs. The receptors were sampled from a woman aged 25-40 years with Graves disease.

In its sample, this clonotype was seen a few times. This chain uses TRBV11-2 with TRBJ2-3; 8 bases are shared with TRBD2. CDR3 length: 14 residues. V lost 0 bases and J lost 15; bases outside the gene matches: 11. CDR1 is SGHAT and CDR2 is FQNNGV in the germline V gene. The CDR3 sequence: CASSLDLRGGTLYF. DNA for the CDR3: TGTGCCAGCAGCTTAGATTTACGGGGGGGCACGCTCTATTTT.

This clonotype was recorded many times. The V call is TRBV28, the J call TRBJ1-1, with 7 bases lining up with TRBD1. Germline V gene data show CDR1 as MDHEN and CDR2 as SYDVKM. V was pared by 6 bases and J by 1 base, with 8 bases of the junction left unmatched. There are 15 residues in the CDR3. The CDR3 DNA reads as TGTGCCAGCAGGAGGAAGGGGGCGCAGAACACTGAAGCTTTCTTT. Encoded protein: CASRRKGAQNTEAFF. The variable domain in full, completed from reference TRBV28 and TRBJ1-1, reads DVKVTQSSRYLVKRTGEKVFLECVQDMDHENMFWYRQDPGLGLRLIYFSYDVKMKEKGDIPEGYSVSREKKERFSLILESASTNQTSMYLCASRRKGAQNTEAFFGQGTRLTVV.

This chain uses TRBV4-3 with TRBJ2-2; maybe TRBD2 (6 bases). The CDR3 length is 17 residues. CDR1 and CDR2 (germline): LGHNA, YSLEER. Trimming removed 4 bases at V and 6 bases at J, with 21 bases between. Here the CDR3 reads CASSRPSFRELPGELFF. The CDR3 nucleotides are TGCGCCAGCAGCCGCCCTTCCTTTCGGGAGTTACCCGGGGAGCTGTTTTTT.

This clonotype was detected many times. The chain is built from TRBV28 and TRBJ1-5; TRBD1 matches at 10 bases. CDR1 and CDR2 from the germline V gene are MDHEN and SYDVKM. V dropped 7 bases and J dropped 7; count of bases not matched to a gene: 10. CDR3 length equals 15 residues. The CDR3 here is CASTSIGTGEQPQHF. The CDR3 DNA sequence: TGTGCCAGCACCTCAATCGGGACAGGGGAGCAGCCCCAGCATTTT.

In this sample, this clonotype turned up a few times. The V and J genes are TRBV2 and TRBJ1-5; 7 bases match TRBD1. Trimming removed 6 bases from V and 11 bases from J; junction bases left unmatched: 10. CDR1 is SNHLY, CDR2 FYNNEI, per germline. There are 13 residues in the CDR3. The CDR3 region has the DNA TGTGCCAGCAGAAGGACAGGACTTGGGGCCCAGCATTTT. Translating it yields CASRRTGLGAQHF.

This clonotype was picked up many times. The rearrangement links TRBV20-1 to TRBJ2-7, with TRBD2 matching 14 bases. With V trimmed by 6 bases and J by 0 bases, 4 bases remained unmatched. Germline V CDR1 and CDR2: DFQATT, SNEGSKA (reference sequence). The CDR3 runs to 15 residues. CDR3 loop: CSAPTSGRASYEQYF. The CDR3 DNA is TGCAGTGCCCCGACTAGCGGGAGGGCCTCCTACGAGCAGTACTTC.

V is TRBV28 and J is TRBJ1-1; 7 bases agree with TRBD1. V lost 4 bases, J lost 7 bases, and 12 bases stayed unmatched. There are 15 residues in the CDR3. The germline gives CDR1 MDHEN, CDR2 SYDVKM. CDR3 loop: CASSSIGTVNLEAFF. In DNA form, the CDR3 reads TGTGCCAGCAGTTCCATTGGGACAGTTAATCTTGAAGCTTTCTTT.

At least ten counts were recorded for this clonotype. The chain has TRBV28 and TRBJ1-1; D gene ambiguous. Deletions cut 6 bases from V and 10 bases from J, with 15 bases between. The CDR3 sequence is 12 residues long. Germline CDR1 and CDR2: MDHEN and SYDVKM. For the CDR3, the DNA is TGTGCCAGCAGCTCCGGACCCCGAGGAGCTTTCTTT. It codes for CASSSGPRGAFF. Supplemented by reference TRBV28 and TRBJ1-1, the full variable domain reads DVKVTQSSRYLVKRTGEKVFLECVQDMDHENMFWYRQDPGLGLRLIYFSYDVKMKEKGDIPEGYSVSREKKERFSLILESASTNQTSMYLCASSSGPRGAFFGQGTRLTVV.

This clonotype occurred a few times. This may be a read error, as it is one base from a much larger clone. The V gene is TRBV27, the J gene TRBJ2-1; perhaps TRBD2 as D (5 bases). The germline CDR1 and CDR2 sequences are MNHEY and SMNVEV (reference sequence). The CDR3 runs to 12 residues. Trimming shortened V by 2 bases and J by 12 bases, and 11 bases separated the two germline ends. DNA for the CDR3: TGTGCCAGCAGTTTAATCGGGGATGGGCAGTTCTTC. This translates into CASSLIGDGQFF.

This clonotype turned up a few times. The gene calls are TRBV7-9 and TRBJ2-7; D unclear. The CDR3 is 10 amino acids. Germline lookup yields CDR1 SEHNR and CDR2 FQNEAQ (reference sequence). Trimming stripped 8 bases from V and 2 bases from J, with 4 bases between. DNA for the CDR3: TGTGCCAGCTCCCCCTACGAGCAGTACTTC. It encodes CASSPYEQYF. The full variable domain, rest sourced from reference TRBV7-9 and TRBJ2-7, is DTGVSQNPRHKITKRGQNVTFRCDPISEHNRLYWYRQTLGQGPEFLTYFQNEAQLEKSRLLSDRFSAERPKGSFSTLEIQRTEQGDSAMYLCASSPYEQYFGPGTRLTVT.

Details on this clonotype: A junction end diverges from the germline sequence, so it may reflect a read error. This chain links TRBV5-1 with TRBJ2-7; possibly TRBD2 for D (6 bases). Germline V gives CDR1 SGHRS, CDR2 YFSETQ. The CDR3 loop spans 13 amino acids. The CDR3 DNA reads as TGCGCCGGCAGCCCGGGACTTGACTACGAGCAGTACTTC. Amino acids: CAGSPGLDYEQYF. The variable domain in full, with the rest retrieved from reference TRBV5-1 and TRBJ2-7, is KAGVTQTPRYLIKTRGQQVTLSCSPISGHRSVSWYQQTPGQGLQFLFEYFSETQRNKGNFPGRFSGRQFSNSRSEMNVSTLELGDSALYLCAGSPGLDYEQYFGPGTRLTVT.

This clonotype has a handful of counts. CDR3 region: CAIRTTGVRTPLHF. The DNA for the CDR3 is TGTGCCATCAGGACCACAGGGGTTCGGACACCCCTCCACTTT. This chain links TRBV10-3 with TRBJ1-6; 7 bases fit TRBD1. The J segment lost 11 bases and the V segment lost 6 bases, leaving 10 bases of the junction unmatched. The CDR3 is 14 residues long. Germline CDR1 is ENHRY and CDR2 is SYGVKD.

This clonotype was detected ten times or more. The V and J genes are TRBV19 and TRBJ1-1, with a tentative D call TRBD1 (5 bases). CDR3 length equals 11 residues. Germline V gene sequence: CDR1 LNHDA, CDR2 SQIVND (reference sequence). V was pared by 7 bases and J by 7 bases, with 10 bases between. The DNA of the CDR3 is TGTGCCAGTATTGGGGGAGTTGAAGCTTTCTTT. Translation gives CASIGGVEAFF.

The chain joins TRBV27 to TRBJ2-1; 11 bases map to TRBD2. The germline V gene encodes CDR1 MNHEY and CDR2 SMNVEV (reference sequence). This CDR3 is 14 amino acids long. With V trimmed by 7 bases and J by 6 bases, 5 bases remained unmatched. The CDR3 protein is CASTLLAGVNEQFF. CDR3 nucleotides: TGTGCCAGCACTCTACTAGCGGGAGTCAATGAGCAGTTCTTC.

This clonotype was seen repeatedly, ten times or more. The chain has TRBV20-1 and TRBJ2-5; 11 nucleotides match TRBD2. This CDR3 spans 17 amino acids. Trimming took 4 bases from V and 4 from J; bases not matched to a gene: 14. Per germline, CDR1 DFQATT and CDR2 SNEGSKA (reference sequence). CDR3 sequence reads: CSANSLAGERSGETQYF. The CDR3 nucleotides are TGCAGTGCTAATTCACTAGCGGGAGAAAGGAGTGGAGAGACCCAGTACTTC.

This clonotype was counted at least ten times. J is TRBJ1-1 and V is TRBV30; D gene unclear. The CDR3 is made up of 13 amino acids. Germline lookup yields CDR1 GTSNPN and CDR2 SVGIG (reference sequence). V was shortened by 4 bases and J by 1 base, with 10 bases between the two germline ends. The CDR3: CAWKTWRNTEAFF. The CDR3 nucleotides are TGTGCCTGGAAGACCTGGAGGAACACTGAAGCTTTCTTT.

This clonotype appeared many times. This chain links TRBV6-1 with TRBJ2-2; D is possibly TRBD1 (6 bases). This CDR3 spans 14 amino acids. The V and J ends lost 8 bases and 3 bases respectively, with 13 bases between them. In germline, CDR1 is MNHNS, CDR2 SASEGT. The CDR3 DNA sequence: TGTGCCAGCGGCTTAGGGGGTTACACCGGGGAGCTGTTTTTT. This sequence encodes CASGLGGYTGELFF.

The rearrangement uses TRBV11-2 and TRBJ2-1, with D possibly being TRBD2 (5 bases). The V end lost 4 bases, the J end lost 5 bases, and 12 bases lay between the germline ends. This CDR3 is built from 14 residues. Looked up from germline, CDR1 is SGHAT and CDR2 is FQNNGV. The CDR3 reads CASSSVAGNNEQFF. The CDR3 DNA reads TGTGCCAGCAGCTCCGTAGCCGGGAACAATGAGCAGTTCTTC.

This clonotype was seen ten or more times. The chain is built from TRBV3-1 and TRBJ2-7, with a possible D match to TRBD2 (5 bases). Germline loops: CDR1 LGHDT, CDR2 YNNKEL (reference sequence). This CDR3 is 13 amino acids long. V was trimmed by 2 bases and J by 3 bases, leaving 8 bases between them. The CDR3: CASSQRRDYEQYF. DNA for the CDR3: TGTGCCAGCAGCCAACGTCGGGACTACGAGCAGTACTTC.

The sample holds many counts of this clonotype. This chain joins TRBV14 and TRBJ1-4; D gene uncertain. Germline CDR1 reads SGHDN; CDR2 reads FVKESK. With 1 base removed from V and 0 bases from J, the gap between germline ends came to 6 bases. CDR3 length equals 15 residues. For the CDR3, the DNA is TGTGCCAGCAGCCAAGGGTTTGCAACTAATGAAAAACTGTTTTTT. Its protein is CASSQGFATNEKLFF. The complete variable domain, with remaining parts taken from reference TRBV14 and TRBJ1-4, reads EAGVTQFPSHSVIEKGQTVTLRCDPISGHDNLYWYRRVMGKEIKFLLHFVKESKQDESGMPNNRFLAERTGGTYSTLKVQPAELEDSGVYFCASSQGFATNEKLFFGSGTQLSVL.

About this clonotype itself: This could be a read error, since a much larger clone is one nucleotide away. The genes are TRBV15 and TRBJ2-1, with D unresolved. From germline, CDR1 is LNHNV and CDR2 YYDKDF (reference sequence). The CDR3 runs 14 residues. V dropped 3 bases and J dropped 6 bases, with 12 bases sitting between them. Written as DNA, the CDR3 is TGTGCCACCAGCAGGACCCCTCGGCGCAATGAGCAGTTCTTC. Residues: CATSRTPRRNEQFF.

The chain employs TRBV18 and TRBJ1-3; weak D call: TRBD1 (5 bases). The length of the CDR3 is 14 residues. Germline values: CDR1 KGHSH, CDR2 LQKENI. Trimming shortened V by 4 bases and J by 4 bases, and 11 bases separated the two germline ends. CDR3 DNA: TGTGCCAGCTCACGACGGGGGATGGGAAACACCATATATTTT. This translates into CASSRRGMGNTIYF.

This clonotype has a single count. This chain uses TRBV6-4 with TRBJ1-1; the D gene is possibly TRBD1 (5 bases). Per germline, CDR1 MRHNA and CDR2 SNTAGT. This CDR3 is built from 13 residues. V gave up 6 bases and J gave up 4 bases, with 12 bases separating them. CDR3 bases: TGTGCCAGCAGCAGGGAGGAATTCACTGAAGCTTTCTTT. Encoded protein: CASSREEFTEAFF.

This clonotype was found many times. The J gene is TRBJ2-3, the V gene TRBV11-3; the match to TRBD2 covers 7 bases. The germline V gene has CDR1 SGHNT and CDR2 YENEEA. CDR3 length: 13 residues. With V trimmed by 8 bases and J by 5 bases, 7 bases remained unmatched. CDR3 sequence reads: CASPGGGRDTQYF. CDR3 nucleotide sequence: TGTGCCAGCCCTGGCGGGGGACGAGATACGCAGTATTTT.

The chain uses TRBV2 and TRBJ2-3; D perhaps matches TRBD2 (7 bases). Trimming pared 6 bases from V and 1 base from J, leaving 14 bases between. Germline CDR1 SNHLY, CDR2 FYNNEI. The CDR3 has 15 amino acids. CDR3 sequence reads: CASRAGGPGTDTQYF. The CDR3 bases are TGTGCCAGCAGGGCCGGGGGGCCGGGCACAGATACGCAGTATTTT.

This clonotype has a handful of counts. The gene calls are TRBV12-3 or TRBV12-4 and TRBJ2-1; TRBD2 matches 10 bases. V lost 5 bases and J lost 9; bases outside the gene matches: 19. The CDR3 loop spans 18 amino acids. CDR3 in amino acids: CASSARYPGLASYSEQFF. CDR3 DNA: TGTGCCAGCAGTGCGCGTTACCCGGGACTAGCGTCTTATAGTGAGCAGTTCTTC.

A word on this clonotype: Just one base apart from a much larger clone, this may be a read error. CDR3 sequence (DNA): TGTGCCAGCAGGACAGGGATAGATTCACCCCTCCACTTT. It yields the protein CASRTGIDSPLHF. The V gene is TRBV2, the J gene TRBJ1-6; 7 bases are shared with TRBD1. Trimming removed 6 bases from V and 8 bases from J; junction bases left unmatched: 4. The CDR3 runs 13 residues. Germline CDR1 and CDR2: SNHLY and FYNNEI. The full variable domain, in which reference TRBV2 and TRBJ1-6 provide the parts outside the CDR3, is EPEVTQTPSHQVTQMGQEVILRCVPISNHLYFYWYRQILGQKVEFLVSFYNNEISEKSEIFDDQFSVERPDGSNFTLKIRSTKLEDSAMYFCASRTGIDSPLHFGNGTRLTVT.

This clonotype was detected many times. The chain combines TRBV30 with TRBJ2-7; possibly TRBD1 for D (6 bases). Germline V lookup: CDR1 GTSNPN, CDR2 SVGIG (reference sequence). Between the trimmed V and J ends, which lost 1 base and 10 bases, there was a span of 11 bases. The CDR3 spans 11 residues. The CDR3 is CAWSGTASQYF. CDR3 in DNA: TGTGCCTGGAGTGGGACAGCCTCCCAGTACTTC.

This clonotype showed up just a few times. The rearrangement uses TRBV4-1 and TRBJ2-7; TRBD2 agrees at 13 bases. CDR3 length: 21 residues. J was trimmed by 10 bases and V by 4 bases; bases with no gene match: 28. The germline CDR1 and CDR2 sequences are MGHRA and YSYEKL. The CDR3 sequence is CASSPISPGGTTTSGRFSQYF. The DNA for the CDR3 is TGCGCCAGCAGCCCAATCTCCCCTGGAGGGACCACGACTAGCGGGAGGTTCAGTCAGTACTTC.

In regard to this clonotype: A read error may produce the germline difference seen at one junction end. V and J are TRBV13 and TRBJ1-3, with D possibly being TRBD1 (6 bases). The CDR3 runs to 14 residues. Germline V gene data show CDR1 as PRHDT and CDR2 as FYEKMQ (reference sequence). The CDR3 protein is CASSRRQEGNSIYF. CDR3 sequence (DNA): TGTGCCAGCAGCCGTAGACAGGAGGGAAACAGCATATATTTT.

This clonotype was observed many times. The chain employs TRBV10-3 and TRBJ2-3, with TRBD2 as a possible D gene (6 bases). Trimming removed 5 bases at V and 2 bases at J, with 11 bases between. This CDR3 comprises 14 residues. Germline CDR1 is ENHRY and CDR2 is SYGVKD. The CDR3 here is CAISPGTPTDTQYF. The CDR3 bases are TGTGCCATCAGTCCCGGGACTCCCACAGATACGCAGTATTTT.

This clonotype came up a few times. This sequence joins TRBV20-1 and TRBJ2-7, with a weak D call TRBD2 (6 bases). Trimming shortened V by 8 bases and J by 4 bases, and 15 bases separated the two germline ends. Germline assignment: CDR1 DFQATT and CDR2 SNEGSKA (reference sequence). CDR3 length: 12 residues. The CDR3 region is CSFGGDWYEQYF. In nucleotides, the CDR3 is TGCAGTTTTGGAGGGGATTGGTACGAGCAGTACTTC.